This TCR beta chain was sequenced during a study of cytomegalovirus exposure and HLA in healthy donors. General observations from the study: Follow-up analysis later connected one missense variant in DCLRE1C with trimming of TCR beta V- and J-genes.

The PCR employed 60 Vbeta primers together with 13 Jbeta primers. Some clones are missing from TCRdb's copy, which holds only in-frame ones; the method was immunoSEQ multiplex PCR. The sample has more than 85,000 clones; about four fifths are singletons. A word on this clone: Its antigen remains unknown.

V shed 6 bases and J shed 5 bases, with 19 bases lying between them. The CDR3 has 14 amino acids. The germline gives CDR1 SQVTM, CDR2 ANQGSEA. Sequencing used PBMCs. The rearrangement joins TRBV29-1 to TRBJ1-1, with a weak D call TRBD1 (5 bases). This sequence originates from a man aged 35 to 55 in good health and CMV-seronegative. The CDR3, as DNA: TGCAGCGTGGGGGAGGAGGGGCGGGAGACTGAAGCTTTCTTT. This sequence encodes CSVGEEGRETEAFF.